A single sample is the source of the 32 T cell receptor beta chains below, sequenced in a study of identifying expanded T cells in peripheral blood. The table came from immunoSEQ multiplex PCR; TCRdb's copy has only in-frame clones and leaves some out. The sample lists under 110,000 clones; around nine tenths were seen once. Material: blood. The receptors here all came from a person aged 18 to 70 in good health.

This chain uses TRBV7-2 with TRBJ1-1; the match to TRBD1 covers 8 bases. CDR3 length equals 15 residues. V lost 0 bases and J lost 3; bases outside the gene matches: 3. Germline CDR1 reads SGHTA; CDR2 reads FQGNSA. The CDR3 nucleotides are TGTGCCAGCAGCTTAGCGCCGGACAGGGACACTGAAGCTTTCTTT. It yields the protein CASSLAPDRDTEAFF.

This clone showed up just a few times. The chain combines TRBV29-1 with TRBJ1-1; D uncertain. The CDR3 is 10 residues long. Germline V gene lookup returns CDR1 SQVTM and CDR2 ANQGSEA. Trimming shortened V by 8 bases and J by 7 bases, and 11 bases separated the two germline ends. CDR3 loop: CSTILGEAFF. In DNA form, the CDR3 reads TGCAGCACGATCCTAGGTGAAGCTTTCTTT.

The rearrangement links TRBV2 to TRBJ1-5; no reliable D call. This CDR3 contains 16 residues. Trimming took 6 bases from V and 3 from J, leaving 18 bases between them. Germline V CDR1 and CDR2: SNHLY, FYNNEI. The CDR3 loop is CASSSSWRVSNQPQHF. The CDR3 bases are TGTGCCAGCAGCTCCTCCTGGAGGGTTTCCAATCAGCCCCAGCATTTT.

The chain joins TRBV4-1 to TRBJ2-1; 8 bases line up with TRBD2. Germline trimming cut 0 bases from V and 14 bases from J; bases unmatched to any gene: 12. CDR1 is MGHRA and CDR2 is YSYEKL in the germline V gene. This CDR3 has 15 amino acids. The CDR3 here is CASSQDAPRAGGKFF. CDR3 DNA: TGCGCCAGCAGCCAAGATGCCCCCAGGGCGGGGGGAAAGTTCTTC.

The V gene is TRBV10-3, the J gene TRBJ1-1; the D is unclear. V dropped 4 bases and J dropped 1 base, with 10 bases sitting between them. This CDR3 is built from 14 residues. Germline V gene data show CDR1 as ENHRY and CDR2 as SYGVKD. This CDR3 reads CAISVGSTNTEAFF. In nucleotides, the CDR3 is TGTGCCATCAGTGTGGGCAGCACGAACACTGAAGCTTTCTTT.

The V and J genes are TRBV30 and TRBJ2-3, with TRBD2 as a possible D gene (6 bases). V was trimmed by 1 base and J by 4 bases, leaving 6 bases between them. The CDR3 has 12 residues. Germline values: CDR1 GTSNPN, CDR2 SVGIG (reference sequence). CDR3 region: CAWSGGADTQYF. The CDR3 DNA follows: TGTGCCTGGAGTGGCGGGGCAGATACGCAGTATTTT.

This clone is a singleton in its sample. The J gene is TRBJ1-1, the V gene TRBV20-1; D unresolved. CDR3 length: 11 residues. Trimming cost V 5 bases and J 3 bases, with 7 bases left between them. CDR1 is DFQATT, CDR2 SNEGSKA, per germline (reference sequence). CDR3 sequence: CSAALDTEAFF. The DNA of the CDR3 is TGCAGTGCTGCCCTGGACACTGAAGCTTTCTTT.

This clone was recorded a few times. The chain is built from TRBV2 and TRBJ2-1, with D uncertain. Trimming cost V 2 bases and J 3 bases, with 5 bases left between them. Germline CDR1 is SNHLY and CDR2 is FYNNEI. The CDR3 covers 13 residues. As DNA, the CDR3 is TGTGCCAGCAGTGAACGGCACTACAATGAGCAGTTCTTC. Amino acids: CASSERHYNEQFF. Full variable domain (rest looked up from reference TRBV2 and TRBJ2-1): EPEVTQTPSHQVTQMGQEVILRCVPISNHLYFYWYRQILGQKVEFLVSFYNNEISEKSEIFDDQFSVERPDGSNFTLKIRSTKLEDSAMYFCASSERHYNEQFFGPGTRLTVL.

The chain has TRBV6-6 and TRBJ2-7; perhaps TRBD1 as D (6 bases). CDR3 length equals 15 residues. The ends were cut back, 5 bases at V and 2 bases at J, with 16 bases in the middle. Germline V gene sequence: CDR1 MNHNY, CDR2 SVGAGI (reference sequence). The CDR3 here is CASSRRDTGPYEQYF. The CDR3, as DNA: TGTGCCAGCAGTCGACGGGACACCGGACCCTACGAGCAGTACTTC.

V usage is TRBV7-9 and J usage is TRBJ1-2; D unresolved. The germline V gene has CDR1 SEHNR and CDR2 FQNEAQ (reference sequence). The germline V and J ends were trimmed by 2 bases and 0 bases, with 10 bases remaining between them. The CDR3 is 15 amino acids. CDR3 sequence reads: CASSLTRITNYGYTF. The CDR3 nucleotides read TGTGCCAGCAGCTTAACCCGGATTACTAACTATGGCTACACCTTC.

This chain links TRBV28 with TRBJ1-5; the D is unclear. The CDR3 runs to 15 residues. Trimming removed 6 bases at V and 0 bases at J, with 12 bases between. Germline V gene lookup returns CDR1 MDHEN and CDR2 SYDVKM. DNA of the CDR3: TGTGCCAGCAGGCTGACACGCTATAGCAATCAGCCCCAGCATTTT. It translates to CASRLTRYSNQPQHF.

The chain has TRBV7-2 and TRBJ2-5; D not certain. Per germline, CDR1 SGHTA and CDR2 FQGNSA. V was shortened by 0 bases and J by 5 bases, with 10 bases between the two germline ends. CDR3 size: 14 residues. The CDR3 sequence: CASSLARHSETQYF. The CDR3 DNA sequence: TGTGCCAGCAGCTTAGCGCGGCATAGTGAGACCCAGTACTTC.

CDR3 loop: CASSYTSYEETQYF. The DNA of the CDR3 is TGTGCCAGCAGTTACACTAGTTACGAAGAGACCCAGTACTTC. The V call is TRBV6-5, the J call TRBJ2-5; D is perhaps TRBD2 (5 bases). Germline CDR1 is MNHEY and CDR2 is SVGAGI. There are 14 residues in the CDR3. V gave up 2 bases and J gave up 3 bases, with 10 bases separating them.

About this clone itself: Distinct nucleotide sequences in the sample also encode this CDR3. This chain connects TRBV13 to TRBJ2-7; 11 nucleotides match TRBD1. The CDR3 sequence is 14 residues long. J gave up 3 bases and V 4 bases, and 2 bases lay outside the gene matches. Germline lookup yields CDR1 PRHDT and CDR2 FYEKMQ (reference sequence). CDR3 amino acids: CASSSGQGGYEQYF. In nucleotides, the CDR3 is TGTGCCAGCAGCTCGGGACAGGGGGGCTACGAGCAGTACTTC.

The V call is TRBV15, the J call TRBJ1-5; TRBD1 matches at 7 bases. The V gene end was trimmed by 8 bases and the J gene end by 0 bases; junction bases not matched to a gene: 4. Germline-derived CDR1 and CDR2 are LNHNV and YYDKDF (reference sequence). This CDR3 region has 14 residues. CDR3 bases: TGTGCCACCTCCGGGACAGCTAGCAATCAGCCCCAGCATTTT. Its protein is CATSGTASNQPQHF.

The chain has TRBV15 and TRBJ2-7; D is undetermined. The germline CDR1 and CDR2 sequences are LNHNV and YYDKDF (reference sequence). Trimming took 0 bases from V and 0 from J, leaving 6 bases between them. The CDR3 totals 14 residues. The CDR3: CATSRDPNSYEQYF. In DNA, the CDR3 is TGTGCCACCAGCAGAGACCCGAACTCCTACGAGCAGTACTTC.

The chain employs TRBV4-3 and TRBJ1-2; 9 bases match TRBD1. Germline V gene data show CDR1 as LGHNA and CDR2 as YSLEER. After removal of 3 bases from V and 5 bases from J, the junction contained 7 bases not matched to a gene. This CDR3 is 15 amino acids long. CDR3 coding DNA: TGCGCCAGCAGCCAGACTACAGGGGGCGCGTATGGCTACACCTTC. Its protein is CASSQTTGGAYGYTF.

This CDR3 is CASSRARTYGYTF. The DNA of the CDR3 is TGCGCCAGCAGTAGGGCTCGGACCTATGGCTACACCTTC. This chain connects TRBV10-1 to TRBJ1-2; D remains ambiguous. The CDR3 totals 13 residues. The germline gives CDR1 WNHNN, CDR2 SYGVQD (reference sequence). The V end was cut by 5 bases, the J end by 4 bases, with 11 bases between.

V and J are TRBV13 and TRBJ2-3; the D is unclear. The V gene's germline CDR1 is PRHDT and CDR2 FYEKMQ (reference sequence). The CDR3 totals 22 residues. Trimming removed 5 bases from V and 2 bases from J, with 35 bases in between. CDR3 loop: CASSTLEIDVGISRLATDTQYF. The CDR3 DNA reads TGTGCCAGCAGCACGCTCGAGATCGACGTTGGGATTAGCCGGCTCGCCACAGATACGCAGTATTTT.

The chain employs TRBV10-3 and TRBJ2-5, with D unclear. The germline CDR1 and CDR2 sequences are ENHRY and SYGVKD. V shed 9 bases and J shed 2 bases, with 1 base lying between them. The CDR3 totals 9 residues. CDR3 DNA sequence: TGTGCCATACAAGAGACCCAGTACTTC. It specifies CAIQETQYF.

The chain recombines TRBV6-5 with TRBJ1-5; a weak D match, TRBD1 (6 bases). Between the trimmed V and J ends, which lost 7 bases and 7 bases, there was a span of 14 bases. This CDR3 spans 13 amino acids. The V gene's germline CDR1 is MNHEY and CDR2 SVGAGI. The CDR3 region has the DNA TGTGCCAGCACCGCGGGGGGGGGCCAGCCCCAGCATTTT. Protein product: CASTAGGGQPQHF.

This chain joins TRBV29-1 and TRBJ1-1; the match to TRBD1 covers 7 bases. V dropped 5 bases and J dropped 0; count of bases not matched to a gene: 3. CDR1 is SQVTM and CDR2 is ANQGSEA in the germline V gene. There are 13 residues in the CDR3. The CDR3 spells CSVRGPLNTEAFF. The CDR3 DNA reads TGCAGCGTTAGGGGGCCCCTGAACACTGAAGCTTTCTTT.

The CDR3 sequence is CSVTGKGGNTIYF. As DNA, the CDR3 is TGCAGCGTCACAGGGAAGGGTGGAAACACCATATATTTT. The chain carries TRBV29-1 and TRBJ1-3; D is perhaps TRBD1 (6 bases). V was pared by 6 bases and J by 3 bases, with 12 bases between. Germline V gene lookup returns CDR1 SQVTM and CDR2 ANQGSEA. CDR3 length: 13 amino acids.

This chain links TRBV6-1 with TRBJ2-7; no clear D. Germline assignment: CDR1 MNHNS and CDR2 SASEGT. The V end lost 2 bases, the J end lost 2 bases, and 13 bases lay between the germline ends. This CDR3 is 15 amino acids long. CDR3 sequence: CASSEYRSGPYEQYF. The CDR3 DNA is TGTGCCAGCAGTGAATATAGGTCAGGCCCCTACGAGCAGTACTTC.

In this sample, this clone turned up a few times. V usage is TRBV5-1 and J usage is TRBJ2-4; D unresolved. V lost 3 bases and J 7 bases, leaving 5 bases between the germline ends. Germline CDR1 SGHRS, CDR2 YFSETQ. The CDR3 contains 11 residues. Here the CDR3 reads CASSSGNIQYF. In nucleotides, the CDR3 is TGCGCCAGCAGCTCTGGGAACATTCAGTACTTC.

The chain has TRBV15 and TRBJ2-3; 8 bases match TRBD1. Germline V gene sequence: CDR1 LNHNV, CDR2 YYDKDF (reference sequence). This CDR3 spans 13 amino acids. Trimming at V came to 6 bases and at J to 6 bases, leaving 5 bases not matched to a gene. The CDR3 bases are TGTGCCACCAGGGCAGGGGGCGCGGATACGCAGTATTTT. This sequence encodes CATRAGGADTQYF. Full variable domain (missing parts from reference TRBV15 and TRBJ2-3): DAMVIQNPRYQVTQFGKPVTLSCSQTLNHNVMYWYQQKSSQAPKLLFHYYDKDFNNEADTPDNFQSRRPNTSFCFLDIRSPGLGDTAMYLCATRAGGADTQYFGPGTRLTVL.

CDR3: CASSSRVPLGTDTQYF. The CDR3 DNA reads as TGTGCCAGCAGTTCCCGTGTTCCCCTAGGCACAGATACGCAGTATTTT. The chain employs TRBV28 and TRBJ2-3; no reliable D call. The CDR3 loop spans 16 amino acids. Trimming took 4 bases from V and 1 from J, leaving 15 bases between them. Germline V gives CDR1 MDHEN, CDR2 SYDVKM.

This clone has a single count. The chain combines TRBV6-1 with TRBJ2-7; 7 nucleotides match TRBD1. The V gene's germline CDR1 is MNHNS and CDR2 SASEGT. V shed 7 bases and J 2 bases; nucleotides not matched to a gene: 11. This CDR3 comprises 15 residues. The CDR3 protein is CASKSGTAPTYEQYF. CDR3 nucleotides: TGTGCCAGCAAATCCGGGACAGCTCCCACCTACGAGCAGTACTTC.

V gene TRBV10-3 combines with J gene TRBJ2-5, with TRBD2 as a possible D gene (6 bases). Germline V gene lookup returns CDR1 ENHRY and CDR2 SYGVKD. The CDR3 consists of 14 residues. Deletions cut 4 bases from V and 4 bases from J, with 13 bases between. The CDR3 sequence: CAISGARGGETQYF. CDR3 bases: TGTGCCATCAGTGGGGCCCGGGGAGGAGAGACCCAGTACTTC.

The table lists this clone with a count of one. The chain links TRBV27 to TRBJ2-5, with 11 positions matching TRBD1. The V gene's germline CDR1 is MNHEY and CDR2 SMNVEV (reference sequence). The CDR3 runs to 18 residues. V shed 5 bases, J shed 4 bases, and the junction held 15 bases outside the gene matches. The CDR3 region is CASSHIQDRGLFGETQYF. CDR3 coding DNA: TGTGCCAGCAGTCATATCCAGGACAGGGGGCTTTTTGGAGAGACCCAGTACTTC.

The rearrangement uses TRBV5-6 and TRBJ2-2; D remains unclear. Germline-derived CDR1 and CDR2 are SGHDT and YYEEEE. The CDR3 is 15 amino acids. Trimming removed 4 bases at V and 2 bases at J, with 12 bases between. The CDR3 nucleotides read TGTGCCAGCAGCCTCCGCTACTTTAACACCGGGGAGCTGTTTTTT. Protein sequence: CASSLRYFNTGELFF. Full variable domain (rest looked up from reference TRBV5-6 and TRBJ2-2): DAGVTQSPTHLIKTRGQQVTLRCSPKSGHDTVSWYQQALGQGPQFIFQYYEEEERQRGNFPDRFSGHQFPNYSSELNVNALLLGDSALYLCASSLRYFNTGELFFGEGSRLTVL.

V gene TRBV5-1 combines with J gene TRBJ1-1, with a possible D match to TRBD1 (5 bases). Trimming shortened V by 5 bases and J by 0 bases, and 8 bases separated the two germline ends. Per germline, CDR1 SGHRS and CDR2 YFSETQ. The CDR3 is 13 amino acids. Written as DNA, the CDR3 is TGCGCCAGCAGTCCAGGGATGAACACTGAAGCTTTCTTT. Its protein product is CASSPGMNTEAFF. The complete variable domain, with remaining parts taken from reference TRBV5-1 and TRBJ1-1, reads KAGVTQTPRYLIKTRGQQVTLSCSPISGHRSVSWYQQTPGQGLQFLFEYFSETQRNKGNFPGRFSGRQFSNSRSEMNVSTLELGDSALYLCASSPGMNTEAFFGQGTRLTVV.